The clone carrying this T cell receptor beta chain was detected a few times. This record comes from a study of T-cell reconstitution after alpha-beta-depleted transplantation in children. This CDR3 is 15 amino acids long. The germline V and J ends were trimmed by 5 bases and 1 base, with 14 bases remaining between them. CDR1 and CDR2 (germline): SGHTA, FQGTGA. The TCRbeta library incorporated unique molecular identifiers. MiXCR, run by TCRdb on the PCR reads, gives a single entry per CDR3 protein. The data hold about 540,000 distinct CDR3 sequences, with around 20% observed a single time. The source of this sequence is a human donor who donated a stem cell graft to a child with acute lymphoblastic leukemia. The material sequenced was PBMCs from the stem cell graft donor, taken from the stem cell graft. This rearrangement joins TRBV7-3 to TRBJ1-2, with D perhaps TRBD1 (6 bases). Written as DNA, the CDR3 is TGTGCCAGCAGCCCCACCGCAGGGGATAACTATGGCTACACCTTC. Residues: CASSPTAGDNYGYTF. Complete variable domain (other parts from reference TRBV7-3 and TRBJ1-2): GAGVSQTPSNKVTEKGKYVELRCDPISGHTALYWYRQSLGQGPEFLIYFQGTGAADDSGLPNDRFFAVRPEGSVSTLKIQRTERGDSAVYLCASSPTAGDNYGYTFGSGTRLTVV.